Following are 8 T cell receptor beta chains from one sample sequenced in a study of blood T cell repertoires in COVID-19. Generated by immunoSEQ multiplex PCR, the TCRdb table keeps only in-frame clones and is missing some. The sample includes approximately 150,000 clones, roughly 86% seen only once; the top ten take 1.8%. Sequencing used peripheral blood. All receptors derive from a man between 65 and 79 years old with acute or convalescent COVID-19.

This clone appeared a few times. The chain couples TRBV6-5 to TRBJ1-6; D is unclear. Per germline, CDR1 MNHEY and CDR2 SVGAGI. Trimming pared 2 bases from V and 7 bases from J, leaving 9 bases between. There are 14 residues in the CDR3. This CDR3 reads CASSYNAENSPLHF. The CDR3, as DNA: TGTGCCAGCAGTTACAACGCAGAAAATTCACCCCTCCACTTT.

The rearrangement uses TRBV3-1 (or the pseudogene TRBV3-2) and TRBJ2-1; the D gene is possibly TRBD1 (6 bases). Trimming pared 4 bases from V and 7 bases from J, leaving 11 bases between. There are 13 residues in the CDR3. In germline, CDR1 is LGHDT, CDR2 YNNKEL (reference sequence). The CDR3 here is CASSLFQGNEQFF. The CDR3 DNA follows: TGTGCCAGCAGCCTATTCCAGGGGAATGAGCAGTTCTTC.

This sequence joins TRBV6-5 and TRBJ1-5; no clear D. V shed 8 bases and J shed 6 bases, with 14 bases lying between them. Germline assignment: CDR1 MNHEY and CDR2 SVGAGI. CDR3 size: 13 residues. The CDR3 here is CASRGGEGQPQHF. The CDR3 region has the DNA TGTGCCAGCCGCGGCGGGGAGGGTCAGCCCCAGCATTTT.

The V call is TRBV4-2, the J call TRBJ2-7; D unresolved. The ends were cut back, 1 base at V and 0 bases at J, with 10 bases in the middle. This CDR3 contains 15 residues. CDR1 LGHNA and CDR2 YNFKEQ come from the germline V gene. CDR3 amino acids: CASSQGTRTSYEQYF. In DNA form, the CDR3 reads TGTGCCAGCAGCCAAGGTACCAGAACCTCCTACGAGCAGTACTTC.

The rearrangement uses TRBV6-4 and TRBJ2-1; D might be TRBD2 (7 bases). Germline values: CDR1 MRHNA, CDR2 SNTAGT. The CDR3 has 15 amino acids. V was clipped by 2 bases and J by 8 bases, with 16 bases between them. CDR3 loop: CASSDRGGGRDEQFF. The CDR3 nucleotides read TGTGCCAGCAGTGACCGGGGAGGGGGAAGGGATGAGCAGTTCTTC.

The genes are TRBV27 and TRBJ2-3, with a tentative D call TRBD2 (5 bases). Germline CDR1 reads MNHEY; CDR2 reads SMNVEV (reference sequence). Deletions cut 2 bases from V and 3 bases from J, with 9 bases between. This CDR3 is 14 amino acids long. CDR3 nucleotide sequence: TGTGCCAGCAGTTTAATCCCGGGGACAGATACGCAGTATTTT. Its translation is CASSLIPGTDTQYF.

This clone was seen only once. The V gene is TRBV7-2, the J gene TRBJ1-4; TRBD1 might be the D (5 bases). This CDR3 spans 14 amino acids. Germline V gene sequence: CDR1 SGHTA, CDR2 FQGNSA. Deletions cut 3 bases from V and 8 bases from J, with 13 bases between. The CDR3 sequence is CASSLRQGKEKLFF. The DNA for the CDR3 is TGTGCCAGCAGCTTGCGGCAGGGTAAAGAAAAACTGTTTTTT.

The chain has TRBV7-9 and TRBJ2-7; 8 nucleotides align to TRBD1. The V gene end was trimmed by 1 base and the J gene end by 5 bases; junction bases not matched to a gene: 7. The CDR3 is 15 amino acids. Per the germline V gene, CDR1 is SEHNR and CDR2 is FQNEAQ (reference sequence). The CDR3 is CASSLDLQGVHEQYF. DNA of the CDR3: TGTGCCAGCAGCTTAGATCTACAGGGGGTGCACGAGCAGTACTTC.